What follows are 4 T cell receptor beta chains derived from one specimen sequenced in a study of blood T cell repertoires in COVID-19 (dated by TCRdb to 2018 to 2021). Receptor libraries were prepared by the immunoSEQ multiplex PCR assay. TCRdb mirrors the immuneACCESS table, restricted to in-frame sequences. Some clones are absent from its copies; in checked studies, under half trace to an unresolved V gene, and the reason for the others is unknown. This sample gives about 360,000 clones in total; about 87% of them show up just once. Jointly, the top ten make up around 2% of the sample. The sequenced material came from PBMCs or T cells enriched from blood (not recorded which). The origin of the receptors is a man aged 35-49 years in a cohort exposed to, infected with or recovered from COVID-19 (not recorded which).

The chain combines TRBV6-1 with TRBJ1-6; D is unresolved. V dropped 0 bases and J dropped 0 bases, with 12 bases sitting between them. Germline V gene data show CDR1 as MNHNS and CDR2 as SASEGT. The CDR3 is made up of 18 amino acids. The CDR3 DNA is TGTGCCAGCAGTGAAGCGGGCCTTTCGAGCTCCTATAATTCACCCCTCCACTTT. This encodes CASSEAGLSSSYNSPLHF.

This chain connects TRBV7-2 to TRBJ2-2; 8 bases are shared with TRBD2. The J segment lost 6 bases and the V segment lost 5 bases, leaving 8 bases of the junction unmatched. Per the germline V gene, CDR1 is SGHTA and CDR2 is FQGNSA. The CDR3 contains 15 residues. The CDR3 DNA sequence: TGTGCCAGCAGCCAGATTCGGACTAGCCCCGGGGAGCTGTTTTTT. Translating gives CASSQIRTSPGELFF.

This chain uses TRBV19 with TRBJ1-4; no clear D gene. Deletions cut 5 bases from V and 5 bases from J, with 18 bases between. Germline-derived CDR1 and CDR2 are LNHDA and SQIVND (reference sequence). CDR3 size: 16 residues. CDR3 coding DNA: TGTGCCAGTAGTGCGAACCCCCGACGGGGAAATGAAAAACTGTTTTTT. Translation: CASSANPRRGNEKLFF.

The table lists this clone with a count of one. The genes are TRBV7-7 and TRBJ2-2; a weak D match, TRBD1 (5 bases). CDR3 length: 15 residues. Trimming took off 5 bases at V and 0 bases at J, with 10 bases between the two ends. From germline, CDR1 is SSHAT and CDR2 FNYEAQ (reference sequence). The CDR3 spells CASSVDRPNTGELFF. The CDR3 DNA is TGTGCCAGCAGCGTAGACAGACCGAACACCGGGGAGCTGTTTTTT.